The 20 T cell receptor beta chains reported below all come from one sample, sequenced in a study of human T cells and chemical hapten exposure. Time point reported: patch test 3, about 24 weeks after DPC sensitization. As to treatment: therapeutic diphenylcyclopropenone sensitization with weekly scalp DPC. One entry per CDR3 protein results from TCRdb running MiXCR on the RACE reads. The sample includes about 190,000 distinct CDR3 sequences, under 30% of them seen just once. The specimen was whole blood, collected in connection with sensitization to the hapten diphenylcyclopropenone (DPC). Receptors originate from a woman aged 40 to 50 with alopecia areata. Some clones in this sample may be carry-over from other donors' samples.

The V and J genes are TRBV6-5 and TRBJ2-7; 7 nucleotides agree with TRBD1. This CDR3 spans 15 amino acids. Trimming at V came to 4 bases and at J to 2 bases, leaving 8 bases not matched to a gene. Looked up from germline, CDR1 is MNHEY and CDR2 is SVGAGI. The CDR3 nucleotides read TGTGCCAGCAGTTTACAGGGGTCTAACGCCTACGAGCAGTACTTC. It yields the protein CASSLQGSNAYEQYF.

The rearrangement joins TRBV20-1 to TRBJ1-6, with D unresolved. Germline CDR1 reads DFQATT; CDR2 reads SNEGSKA (reference sequence). V lost 0 bases, J lost 7 bases, and 7 bases lay in between. CDR3 length: 13 residues. CDR3: CSARDVGNSPLHF. The CDR3 DNA sequence: TGCAGTGCTAGAGATGTCGGGAATTCACCCCTCCACTTT.

The rearrangement links TRBV7-2 to TRBJ2-2, with D tentatively TRBD2 (5 bases). CDR3 size: 15 residues. Trimming took off 5 bases at V and 0 bases at J, with 10 bases between the two ends. Germline lookup yields CDR1 SGHTA and CDR2 FQGNSA. CDR3 bases: TGTGCCAGCAGCCAGAGGAGGCCGAACACCGGGGAGCTGTTTTTT. Translation: CASSQRRPNTGELFF.

This clonotype was recorded a few times. The chain carries TRBV6-2 or TRBV6-3 and TRBJ2-1, with D unresolved. The germline V and J ends were trimmed by 3 bases and 2 bases, with 11 bases remaining between them. CDR3 length equals 15 residues. Germline V gene data show CDR1 as MNHEY and CDR2 as SVGEGT. Here the CDR3 reads CASSYRPLAYNEQFF. CDR3 sequence (DNA): TGTGCCAGCAGTTATCGACCGCTGGCCTACAATGAGCAGTTCTTC.

The CDR3 reads CSVEAGRTGAYNEQFF. CDR3 DNA: TGCAGCGTTGAAGCCGGAAGGACAGGGGCTTACAATGAGCAGTTCTTC. This rearrangement joins TRBV29-1 to TRBJ2-1; 9 bases fit TRBD1. With 1 base clipped from V and 4 bases from J, the junction kept 8 bases outside the gene matches. Looked up from germline, CDR1 is SQVTM and CDR2 is ANQGSEA. The CDR3 runs 16 residues.

This chain uses TRBV10-3 with TRBJ2-7, with 11 bases matching TRBD1. J lost 2 bases, V lost 6 bases, and 6 bases had no gene match. The CDR3 contains 15 residues. Germline values: CDR1 ENHRY, CDR2 SYGVKD. The CDR3 region is CAIRDGTGGTYEQYF. CDR3 coding DNA: TGTGCCATCAGGGACGGGACAGGGGGGACCTACGAGCAGTACTTC.

The chain joins TRBV7-2 to TRBJ2-5; the match to TRBD1 covers 8 bases. The junction had 7 bases not matched to a gene; V was cut back by 9 bases and J by 4 bases. This CDR3 has 13 residues. Per the germline V gene, CDR1 is SGHTA and CDR2 is FQGNSA. The CDR3 spells CASLQGVRETQYF. DNA for the CDR3: TGTGCCAGTTTACAGGGGGTCCGAGAGACCCAGTACTTC.

This clonotype was seen only a few times. The J gene is TRBJ2-7, the V gene TRBV6-5, with 10 bases lining up with TRBD2. The ends lost 4 bases at V and 2 bases at J; junction bases unmatched: 5. CDR1 and CDR2 from the germline V gene are MNHEY and SVGAGI. The CDR3 contains 15 residues. The DNA of the CDR3 is TGTGCCAGCAGTTTTCGGACTAGCGGCCCCTACGAGCAGTACTTC. Its protein product is CASSFRTSGPYEQYF.

The table lists this clonotype with a few counts. The chain has TRBV11-2 and TRBJ2-7; TRBD1 might be the D (5 bases). Trimming took 0 bases from V and 7 from J, leaving 16 bases between them. The CDR3 runs 15 residues. In germline, CDR1 is SGHAT, CDR2 FQNNGV. The CDR3 coding sequence is TGTGCCAGCAGCTTAGATTCGGCAGGGCAGGGAGAGCAGTACTTC. This encodes CASSLDSAGQGEQYF.

The chain couples TRBV20-1 to TRBJ2-1; 8 bases map to TRBD2. V lost 6 bases to trimming and J lost 6 bases; unmatched junction nucleotides: 16. The germline gives CDR1 DFQATT, CDR2 SNEGSKA (reference sequence). The CDR3 has 16 residues. The CDR3 bases are TGCAGTGCCGATTCCTTAGCGGGAAGGTTATTCAATGAGCAGTTCTTC. Residues: CSADSLAGRLFNEQFF.

V is TRBV10-3 and J is TRBJ2-1; possible D gene TRBD1, 6 bases. The germline gives CDR1 ENHRY, CDR2 SYGVKD. The CDR3 has 15 residues. Trimming removed 4 bases at V and 4 bases at J, with 14 bases between. For the CDR3, the DNA is TGTGCCATCAGTGTTGAAGGGGGAAGGTACAATGAGCAGTTCTTC. This encodes CAISVEGGRYNEQFF.

In this sample, this clonotype turned up a few times. The CDR3 region is CASSSAGVSNEQFF. The DNA for the CDR3 is TGTGCCAGCTCTTCAGCGGGAGTATCCAATGAGCAGTTCTTC. J is TRBJ2-1 and V is TRBV27, with TRBD2 matching over 8 bases. CDR1 and CDR2 from the germline V gene are MNHEY and SMNVEV (reference sequence). V was pared by 8 bases and J by 6 bases, with 9 bases of the junction left unmatched. The CDR3 sequence is 14 residues long.

The chain joins TRBV6-2 or TRBV6-3 to TRBJ2-7; D call uncertain. Germline V lookup: CDR1 MNHEY, CDR2 SVGEGT. With 5 bases removed from V and 6 bases from J, the gap between germline ends came to 17 bases. There are 14 residues in the CDR3. The CDR3 coding sequence is TGTGCCAGCAGTCAACCCCTAGTACGACGCGAGCAGTACTTC. Protein: CASSQPLVRREQYF.

The genes are TRBV29-1 and TRBJ2-1; D is perhaps TRBD1 (6 bases). The CDR3 length is 13 residues. Germline-derived CDR1 and CDR2 are SQVTM and ANQGSEA. V lost 6 bases and J lost 0, with 9 bases in between. The CDR3 DNA sequence: TGCAGCGTGAAGACAGGCTCCTACAATGAGCAGTTCTTC. Its translation is CSVKTGSYNEQFF.

This clonotype has only a few counts. The chain recombines TRBV4-3 with TRBJ1-1; a weak D match, TRBD1 (5 bases). Germline V lookup: CDR1 LGHNA, CDR2 YSLEER. V lost 4 bases and J lost 1, with 13 bases in between. The CDR3 consists of 15 residues. CDR3 DNA sequence: TGCGCCAGCAGCCCCCGGGGGAACCAGAACACTGAAGCTTTCTTT. This sequence encodes CASSPRGNQNTEAFF.

In its sample, this clonotype was seen a few times. The chain is built from TRBV29-1 and TRBJ2-3; TRBD2 is a possible D gene (5 bases). CDR1 and CDR2 from the germline V gene are SQVTM and ANQGSEA. The CDR3 runs to 13 residues. The ends were cut back, 1 base at V and 4 bases at J, with 9 bases in the middle. CDR3 protein: CSVEVNSADTQYF. The CDR3 DNA follows: TGCAGCGTTGAAGTGAATAGCGCAGATACGCAGTATTTT.

This chain joins TRBV10-3 and TRBJ2-7, with D unclear. Germline V gene data show CDR1 as ENHRY and CDR2 as SYGVKD. V gave up 3 bases and J gave up 6 bases, with 12 bases separating them. The CDR3 is 13 residues long. The CDR3 DNA reads TGTGCCATCAGTGATGTCCAGAACGGCGAGCAGTACTTC. Translation: CAISDVQNGEQYF.

This clonotype was seen a few times. This chain connects TRBV10-2 to TRBJ2-1; D tentatively fits TRBD1 or TRBD2 (5 bases each). This CDR3 spans 17 amino acids. The V gene lost 2 bases and the J gene lost 9 bases, with 23 bases spanning the gap. Germline V gene sequence: CDR1 WSHSY, CDR2 SAAADI. The DNA for the CDR3 is TGCGCCAGCAGTGAGGCGAGGGGTAGCCTCGCTACGGGTGAGCAGTTCTTC. Its protein product is CASSEARGSLATGEQFF.

The chain couples TRBV3-1 to TRBJ1-2; no reliable D call. The CDR3 covers 14 residues. The V gene's germline CDR1 is LGHDT and CDR2 YNNKEL (reference sequence). V was clipped by 0 bases and J by 3 bases, with 8 bases between them. The CDR3 here is CASSQEGAYYGYTF. The CDR3 DNA reads as TGTGCCAGCAGCCAAGAGGGCGCATACTATGGCTACACCTTC.

Many counts were recorded for this clonotype. The chain couples TRBV20-1 to TRBJ2-3; possibly TRBD2 for D (5 bases). Trimming took off 3 bases at V and 6 bases at J, with 16 bases between the two ends. This CDR3 spans 14 amino acids. Germline assignment: CDR1 DFQATT and CDR2 SNEGSKA (reference sequence). The CDR3 DNA follows: TGCAGTGCTAGGGCCGGGCCCCGAGGGGATACGCAGTATTTT. This gives the protein CSARAGPRGDTQYF.